This TCR beta chain was identified during a study of early T cells in non-severe SARS-CoV-2 infection. Individual cDNA molecules received unique molecular identifiers. A single record per CDR3 protein comes from TCRdb applying MiXCR to the 5' RACE reads. The sample includes around 58,000 distinct CDR3 sequences, roughly 13% of them seen just once. The V gene lost 5 bases and the J gene lost 1 base, with 11 bases spanning the gap. The germline CDR1 and CDR2 sequences are SGHAT and FQNNGV. The CDR3 contains 14 residues. The sequence derives from an adult who was a healthcare worker with PCR-confirmed SARS-CoV-2 infection or an uninfected control (not recorded which). The chain couples TRBV11-2 to TRBJ1-1; D unclear. Sequenced sample: whole blood. The CDR3 DNA sequence: TGTGCCAGCAGCCTTGGCTCCCAGAACACTGAAGCTTTCTTT. This encodes CASSLGSQNTEAFF.